This record concerns one TCR beta chain sequence. Its specificity is unknown. The data were taken from a study of cytomegalovirus exposure and HLA in healthy donors. Use of 60 Vbeta and 13 Jbeta primers characterized the PCR. Libraries were prepared by immunoSEQ multiplex PCR; TCRdb keeps only in-frame clonotypes and omits some of them. Of around 150,000 clones in the sample, around 79% were seen once. Study-level findings and limits: Being productive about 90% or about 30% of the time was typical of most TCR beta V segments in an earlier analysis. In a later analysis, donors in an Asian-associated ancestry cluster reportedly had fewer N-insertions in productive TCRs than the cohort mean.

This CDR3 contains 15 residues. Germline V gives CDR1 MNHEY, CDR2 SMNVEV (reference sequence). The V gene lost 4 bases and the J gene lost 1 base, with 8 bases spanning the gap. The genes are TRBV27 and TRBJ1-6; a weak D match, TRBD1 (6 bases). The specimen sequenced was PBMCs. The receptor's source is a woman aged 40 to 50 in good health and CMV-seronegative. CDR3 loop: CASSSQGSYNSPLHF. The CDR3 region has the DNA TGTGCCAGCAGTTCACAGGGATCCTATAATTCACCCCTCCACTTT.